The 17 T cell receptor beta chains reported below all come from one sample, sequenced in a study of Graves' ophthalmopathy and Graves' hyperthyroidism. CDR3 regions of TCR beta were amplified from RNA transcripts. An initial RT-PCR round employing HTBI primers preceded a second-round multiplex PCR. TCRdb itself ran the multiplex PCR reads through MiXCR, one entry per CDR3 protein. The profile covers 650,000 to 900,000 distinct CDR3 sequences, with 40% appearing a single time and 44% taken by the ten largest. The sample consisted of peripheral blood. These receptor sequences come from an adult man with Graves' ophthalmopathy.

This clonotype was seen a single time. The rearrangement uses TRBV29-1 and TRBJ1-1; D is undetermined. Germline V lookup: CDR1 SQVTM, CDR2 ANQGSEA. Trimming pared 3 bases from V and 1 base from J, leaving 15 bases between. The CDR3 has 15 amino acids. The CDR3 DNA sequence: TGCAGCGTTGATTCACGGGGAACAGCGAACACTGAAGCTTTCTTT. It encodes CSVDSRGTANTEAFF.

On this clonotype itself: Given the absence of the conserved phenylalanine or tryptophan at the CDR3 end, a read error is likely. The DNA is omitted, as the CDR3 cannot be located on it reliably, and the CDR3 follows TCRdb's listing. J is TRBJ1-3 and V is TRBV7-2; the table's D call TRBD1 went unverified against the DNA. CDR1 SGHTA and CDR2 FQGNSA come from the germline V gene. The CDR3 has 10 amino acids, counting both end residues. The CDR3 loop is CASSRGTLNT.

In its sample, this clonotype was seen a few times. This chain connects TRBV4-3 to TRBJ2-7; perhaps TRBD1 as D (5 bases). The ends were cut back, 0 bases at V and 1 base at J, with 16 bases in the middle. There are 17 residues in the CDR3. Germline assignment: CDR1 LGHNA and CDR2 YSLEER. The CDR3 DNA follows: TGCGCCAGCAGCCAAGATCCCGACAGTGTCCCATCCTACGAGCAGTACTTC. It codes for CASSQDPDSVPSYEQYF.

The V call is TRBV7-9, the J call TRBJ2-2; 7 positions match TRBD1. The CDR3 is 14 residues long. With 4 bases clipped from V and 6 bases from J, the junction kept 5 bases outside the gene matches. The germline CDR1 and CDR2 sequences are SEHNR and FQNEAQ (reference sequence). The CDR3 loop is CASSYTTGSGELFF. The DNA of the CDR3 is TGTGCCAGCAGCTATACGACAGGGTCCGGGGAGCTGTTTTTT.

This clonotype was seen ten or more times. The J gene is TRBJ2-7, the V gene TRBV7-9; 8 positions agree with TRBD2. The germline gives CDR1 SEHNR, CDR2 FQNEAQ (reference sequence). The V segment lost 4 bases and the J segment 1 base; nucleotides outside the gene matches: 6. The CDR3 extends over 15 amino acids. Written as DNA, the CDR3 is TGTGCCAGCAGCTCGACGACTAGCGAGTCCTACGAGCAGTACTTC. As protein: CASSSTTSESYEQYF.

The V call is TRBV10-2, the J call TRBJ2-6; possible D gene TRBD2, 5 bases. Germline CDR1 WSHSY, CDR2 SAAADI. The CDR3 runs 16 residues. Trimming removed 0 bases at V and 2 bases at J, with 8 bases between. The CDR3 protein is CASSESGRTGANVLTF. In nucleotides, the CDR3 is TGCGCCAGCAGTGAGTCAGGGAGAACTGGGGCCAACGTCCTGACTTTC.

The chain couples TRBV25-1 to TRBJ2-7; D could derive from TRBD1 or TRBD2 (6 bases each). The CDR3 is 13 residues long. The germline V gene encodes CDR1 MGHDK and CDR2 SYGVNS. CDR3 loop: CARGGTPPYEQYF. CDR3 coding DNA: TGTGCTAGGGGCGGGACACCTCCCTACGAGCAGTACTTC.

V usage is TRBV5-1 and J usage is TRBJ2-7, with unresolved D. Germline values: CDR1 SGHRS, CDR2 YFSETQ. The V gene lost 0 bases and the J gene lost 2 bases, with 9 bases spanning the gap. The CDR3 runs 14 residues. CDR3 loop: CASSLAAQTYEQYF. For the CDR3, the DNA is TGCGCCAGCAGCTTGGCGGCGCAGACCTACGAGCAGTACTTC.

The V gene is TRBV29-1, the J gene TRBJ2-7; TRBD2 agrees at 7 bases. J gave up 4 bases and V 4 bases, and 7 bases lay outside the gene matches. CDR1 is SQVTM, CDR2 ANQGSEA, per germline. This CDR3 contains 13 residues. CDR3 residues: CSVGGGRGYEQYF. As DNA, the CDR3 is TGCAGCGTTGGGGGGGGACGGGGTTACGAGCAGTACTTC.

This clonotype was seen only a few times. The chain is built from TRBV2 and TRBJ2-2; D is possibly TRBD1 (5 bases). CDR1 SNHLY and CDR2 FYNNEI come from the germline V gene. The V end was cut by 4 bases, the J end by 7 bases, with 16 bases between. There are 15 residues in the CDR3. The CDR3 DNA is TGTGCCAGCAGTGCATCAGGGTCTTCCATCGGGGAGCTGTTTTTT. It yields the protein CASSASGSSIGELFF.

This clonotype was picked up a small number of times. The chain couples TRBV20-1 to TRBJ2-7; TRBD2 matches at 13 bases. The germline gives CDR1 DFQATT, CDR2 SNEGSKA (reference sequence). Trimming removed 4 bases from V and 3 bases from J; junction bases left unmatched: 9. This CDR3 comprises 16 residues. In nucleotides, the CDR3 is TGCAGTGCTACTGGGACTAGCGGGGAGCAGAACTACGAGCAGTACTTC. This sequence encodes CSATGTSGEQNYEQYF.

This rearrangement joins TRBV7-2 to TRBJ2-7; D perhaps matches TRBD1 (5 bases). The CDR3 sequence is 16 residues long. Trimming took 1 base from V and 2 from J, leaving 15 bases between them. CDR1 SGHTA and CDR2 FQGNSA come from the germline V gene. DNA of the CDR3: TGTGCCAGCAGCTTAGTTAGGTCAGGGAATACCTACGAGCAGTACTTC. This sequence encodes CASSLVRSGNTYEQYF.

V and J are TRBV29-1 and TRBJ2-6; 8 bases are a match to TRBD2. Germline values: CDR1 SQVTM, CDR2 ANQGSEA. This CDR3 has 13 amino acids. V shed 4 bases, J shed 10 bases, and the junction held 6 bases outside the gene matches. In nucleotides, the CDR3 is TGCAGCGTTGTAGGCGGGGGGAGTAACGTCCTGACTTTC. The encoded protein is CSVVGGGSNVLTF. The whole variable domain, filled in from reference TRBV29-1 and TRBJ2-6, reads SAVISQKPSRDICQRGTSLTIQCQVDSQVTMMFWYRQQPGQSLTLIATANQGSEATYESGFVIDKFPISRPNLTFSTLTVSNMSPEDSSIYLCSVVGGGSNVLTFGAGSRLTVL.

This clonotype was picked up a small number of times. The gene calls are TRBV7-9 and TRBJ2-6; 8 positions agree with TRBD2. Germline V gene lookup returns CDR1 SEHNR and CDR2 FQNEAQ (reference sequence). J gave up 0 bases and V 0 bases, and 7 bases lay outside the gene matches. There are 19 residues in the CDR3. The CDR3 DNA is TGTGCCAGCAGCTTAGCGCTCCGGGGGGGGCCCTCTGGGGCCAACGTCCTGACTTTC. Its protein product is CASSLALRGGPSGANVLTF.

The rearrangement uses TRBV6-6 and TRBJ1-2; 9 nucleotides line up with TRBD1. V lost 6 bases to trimming and J lost 2 bases; unmatched junction nucleotides: 10. The CDR3 extends over 16 amino acids. Germline CDR1 is MNHNY and CDR2 is SVGAGI (reference sequence). The CDR3 DNA reads as TGTGCCAGCAGACCCGATGCGGGACAGGGAAACTATGGCTACACCTTC. Its translation: CASRPDAGQGNYGYTF.

This clonotype has just a few counts. This chain connects TRBV9 to TRBJ1-4; possible D gene TRBD1, 5 bases. Germline lookup yields CDR1 SGDLS and CDR2 YYNGEE. The length of the CDR3 is 14 residues. The ends were cut back, 2 bases at V and 5 bases at J, with 10 bases in the middle. The CDR3 nucleotides read TGTGCCAGCAGCGTCGGGACCGTGAATGAAAAACTGTTTTTT. As protein: CASSVGTVNEKLFF.

The chain carries TRBV10-2 and TRBJ1-6; 7 bases match TRBD1. Germline V gene lookup returns CDR1 WSHSY and CDR2 SAAADI. This CDR3 comprises 15 residues. V trimming: 5 bases; J trimming: 7 bases; junction bases outside the gene matches: 8. In DNA, the CDR3 is TGCGCCAGCAGTACAGGGGAATTCGGAAATTCACCCCTCCACTTT. Its protein product is CASSTGEFGNSPLHF.